The entry that follows covers one T cell receptor (beta chain) sequence. There are a few counts of this clone. It has no known antigen specificity. Base qualities were left out, and no much larger clone turns up one base away. For CDR1 and CDR2, the germline V gene lists MDHEN and SYDVKM. From the cysteine up to the phenylalanine, the CDR3 has a length of 13 residues. Only the CDR3 DNA stays, 39 bases, in frame from base 1. Trimming costs V 5 bases and J 8 bases, and their ends lie 12 bases apart. To sequence the TCRbeta CDR3 region, genomic DNA was isolated from the sorted cells. TCRbeta CDR3 regions were sequenced using the immunoSEQ Assay. TCRdb obtained this table from immuneACCESS and retained in-frame rearrangements with V and J assigned. These tables miss some clones; where compared with another copy, unresolved V genes account for less than half of the shortfall, and the remainder is unexplained. The sample records roughly 73,000 clones, roughly 88% of which are singletons. The ten largest clones represent 2.5% to 3% of the sample.

The trial excluded patients who had a history of autoimmune disease or were on systemic immunosuppression. Peripheral blood for TCR sequencing was collected from all dose cohorts at baseline, on cycle 4 day 1, and on cycle 7 day 1. Samples came from an open-label, multicenter, first-in-human phase I dose-escalation trial of ivuxolimab. Adults with locally advanced or metastatic head and neck squamous cell, hepatocellular, melanoma or renal cell carcinoma were enrolled in the trial. CD4+ and CD8+ T cells were sorted separately from peripheral blood before TCR sequencing. The entry originates in a study of OX40 agonist ivuxolimab in advanced cancers. Regarding the study in general: Ivuxolimab was a fully human IgG2 agonistic monoclonal antibody targeting the costimulatory receptor OX40 (CD134). The monotherapy dose-escalation portion (N ≈ 52 patients) of the phase I ivuxolimab trial is reported in the paper. Intravenous ivuxolimab was administered to patients every 2 weeks at six dose levels: 0.01, 0.1, 0.3, 1.5, 3 and 10 mg/kg. Of the approximately 53 patients in dose escalation, about 20 had hepatocellular carcinoma, about 15 had melanoma, 9 had renal cell carcinoma and 9 had head and neck cancer. The purpose of peripheral TCRbeta sequencing was to test whether ivuxolimab changed TCR sequence diversity and led to clonal T-cell expansion. Partial responses occurred in three dose-escalation patients: two with cutaneous melanoma and one with hepatocellular carcinoma. Prior anti-PD-1, anti-PD-L1 or anti-CTLA-4 therapy was permitted, and checkpoint inhibitors had been received by 30% to 40% of dose-escalation patients. In the dose-escalation cohort, around 80% of patients were male, and the mean age was roughly 56 years with a range of roughly 20 to 79.

Results and caveats for the whole study, not just this receptor: The antigen specificity of the clonally expanded peripheral T cells was not determined. On average, CD8+ T cells showed more expanded clones than CD4+ T cells after ivuxolimab. Partial responders in the 0.1-3.0 mg/kg groups had among the lowest normalized peripheral clonal expansion, especially among CD8+ T cells. Low levels of normalized T-cell clonal expansion were also seen in some nonresponding patients. At doses of 0.1 to 3.0 mg/kg, clonal expansion of both CD4+ and CD8+ blood T cells was observed from baseline to week 6.

The TCR sequence derives from an adult with an advanced solid tumor such as melanoma, head and neck, liver or kidney cancer. The sample here was CD4+ or CD8+ T cells sorted from blood, taken in a trial of the OX40 agonist ivuxolimab. The rearrangement joined TRBV28 to TRBJ1-4; the D gene assignment is ambiguous. The nucleotides read TGTGCCAGCAGTCCCCCTTTCGGGGAAAAACTGTTTTTT. The translation is CASSPPFGEKLFF.